What follows describes a single TCR beta chain. Its antigen is not known. The data are from a study of shared clonotypes between healthy human individuals. Study-wide results and limits: What limited the represented genetic and exposure-history diversity was the small number of donors.

The repertoire was sequenced with immunoSEQ multiplex PCR; TCRdb's copy has only in-frame clones and lacks some. The repertoire has 2 million to 2.5 million clones, approximately 95% of them found once; the top ten carry 0.39%. The donor population consisted of healthy HIV-negative adults with no recent acute infections or vaccinations. Subsets obtained from CD4+ cells comprised CD45RA+ naive and CD45RA-negative memory cells. The CDR3 contains 16 residues. V shed 1 base and J shed 5 bases, with 14 bases lying between them. Per germline, CDR1 MNHEY and CDR2 SMNVEV (reference sequence). The chain is built from TRBV27 and TRBJ2-2; D possibly corresponds to TRBD2 (5 bases). Specimen: naive CD4+ T cells from PBMCs. The subset was: CD45RA+ positively selected. The receptor was isolated from a young man in good health. Some clones in this sample may be carry-over from other donors' samples. CDR3 DNA sequence: TGTGCCAGCAGTTTATACGGGATTCATTCAACCGGGGAGCTGTTTTTT. The encoded protein is CASSLYGIHSTGELFF.